These 18 T cell receptor beta chains were all obtained from the same sample, sequenced in a study of technical replicates of blood from several donors. Assay: immunoSEQ multiplex PCR; the TCRdb copy retains only in-frame clones and omits some. The repertoire holds tens of thousands of clones, with more than 95% as singletons. The sequenced material came from T cells isolated from PBMCs. The receptor set was obtained from a human donor in good health.

The CDR3 DNA follows: TGTGCCACCGCGGCCTCGACAGGAACCTATGGCTACACCTTC. As protein: CATAASTGTYGYTF. V usage is TRBV6-1 and J usage is TRBJ1-2; a weak D match, TRBD1 (6 bases). Trimming took 10 bases from V and 4 from J, leaving 19 bases between them. The CDR3 length is 14 residues. CDR1 MNHNS and CDR2 SASEGT come from the germline V gene.

The V and J genes are TRBV18 and TRBJ2-5; the D is unclear. The V and J ends lost 2 bases and 5 bases respectively, with 9 bases between them. Germline-derived CDR1 and CDR2 are KGHSH and LQKENI. This CDR3 contains 13 residues. The CDR3 sequence: CASSPASRETQYF. The CDR3 coding sequence is TGTGCCAGCTCACCAGCTAGTCGGGAGACCCAGTACTTC.

The gene calls are TRBV5-4 and TRBJ2-3, with 8 bases lining up with TRBD2. V lost 3 bases, J lost 6 bases, and 15 bases stayed unmatched. Germline assignment: CDR1 SGHNT and CDR2 YYREEE (reference sequence). The length of the CDR3 is 17 residues. The DNA of the CDR3 is TGTGCCAGCAGCTCCGGTGGAGCGGGGGAGACGAGGGATACGCAGTATTTT. It specifies CASSSGGAGETRDTQYF.

The genes are TRBV5-4 and TRBJ1-3; possibly TRBD1 for D (5 bases). This CDR3 region has 15 residues. From germline, CDR1 is SGHNT and CDR2 YYREEE (reference sequence). The V end lost 4 bases, the J end lost 0 bases, and 11 bases lay between the germline ends. The CDR3 region has the DNA TGTGCCAGCAGCGGAACGACAGCCTCTGGAAACACCATATATTTT. As protein: CASSGTTASGNTIYF.

V is TRBV6-5 and J is TRBJ2-5; 8 positions match TRBD2. Germline CDR1 is MNHEY and CDR2 is SVGAGI. The CDR3 is 14 residues long. After removal of 6 bases from V and 2 bases from J, the junction contained 5 bases not matched to a gene. For the CDR3, the DNA is TGTGCCAGCAGCGCGACTAGCGAACAAGAGACCCAGTACTTC. Encoded protein: CASSATSEQETQYF.

The rearrangement uses TRBV6-1 and TRBJ1-2, with D possibly matching TRBD1 (5 bases). The length of the CDR3 is 15 residues. V was shortened by 7 bases and J by 2 bases, with 17 bases between the two germline ends. Looked up from germline, CDR1 is MNHNS and CDR2 is SASEGT. CDR3 DNA: TGTGCCAGCACCCTAAGCGGGGCATCCAACTATGGCTACACCTTC. Its protein product is CASTLSGASNYGYTF.

This chain connects TRBV7-3 to TRBJ1-6; D unresolved. CDR3 size: 15 residues. The ends were cut back, 2 bases at V and 7 bases at J, with 12 bases in the middle. Germline V gene data show CDR1 as SGHTA and CDR2 as FQGTGA. This chain's CDR3 is CASSLEGSLNSPLHF. In DNA form, the CDR3 reads TGTGCCAGCAGCTTAGAAGGGAGCCTGAATTCACCCCTCCACTTT.

This clone has only one observation. The chain couples TRBV7-8 to TRBJ2-3; TRBD2 agrees at 13 bases. In germline, CDR1 is SGHVS, CDR2 FQNEAQ. Losses at the gene ends were 3 bases for V and 6 bases for J; bases not matched to a gene: 6. This CDR3 region has 16 residues. The CDR3 spells CASSFRTSGSGDTQYF. CDR3 DNA sequence: TGTGCCAGCAGCTTTCGGACTAGCGGGAGTGGGGATACGCAGTATTTT.

The rearrangement uses TRBV29-1 and TRBJ2-5; 8 positions agree with TRBD1. J lost 3 bases, V lost 6 bases, and 3 bases had no gene match. Per germline, CDR1 SQVTM and CDR2 ANQGSEA. There are 12 residues in the CDR3. CDR3 DNA: TGCAGCGTGGACAGGGTGGAAGAGACCCAGTACTTC. It is translated as CSVDRVEETQYF. Full variable domain (missing parts from reference TRBV29-1 and TRBJ2-5): SAVISQKPSRDICQRGTSLTIQCQVDSQVTMMFWYRQQPGQSLTLIATANQGSEATYESGFVIDKFPISRPNLTFSTLTVSNMSPEDSSIYLCSVDRVEETQYFGPGTRLLVL.

The chain joins TRBV30 to TRBJ1-4, with 9 bases fitting TRBD1. The germline CDR1 and CDR2 sequences are GTSNPN and SVGIG (reference sequence). J gave up 4 bases and V 3 bases, and 3 bases lay outside the gene matches. The CDR3 has 14 residues. CDR3 sequence (DNA): TGTGCCTGGAGCCCGGGACAGGGTAATGAAAAACTGTTTTTT. This codes for CAWSPGQGNEKLFF.

J is TRBJ1-2 and V is TRBV6-5, with 11 nucleotides matching TRBD1. Unmatched junction bases numbered 7, after V lost 2 bases and J lost 8 bases. The CDR3 has 15 amino acids. Germline V lookup: CDR1 MNHEY, CDR2 SVGAGI. CDR3 sequence (DNA): TGTGCCAGCAGTTACGAAAGGACAGGGGGCCAGGGCTACACCTTC. Amino acids: CASSYERTGGQGYTF.

The chain uses TRBV29-1 and TRBJ2-7, with D perhaps matching TRBD1 (5 bases). This CDR3 is 15 amino acids long. Germline V gene data show CDR1 as SQVTM and CDR2 as ANQGSEA. V lost 7 bases to trimming and J lost 5 bases, with 24 bases between them. The CDR3 loop reads CSAVKIDQGDHEQYF. Here the CDR3 DNA reads TGCAGCGCTGTTAAAATCGACCAAGGGGATCACGAGCAGTACTTC.

The chain carries TRBV11-2 and TRBJ1-2, with D possibly TRBD1 on 5 matching bases. V lost 6 bases and J 0 bases, leaving 23 bases between the germline ends. There are 18 residues in the CDR3. Looked up from germline, CDR1 is SGHAT and CDR2 is FQNNGV. The DNA of the CDR3 is TGTGCCAGCAGAATCTTCCCCCCGCGACAGTTGTCTAACTATGGCTACACCTTC. Amino acids: CASRIFPPRQLSNYGYTF.

This chain links TRBV19 with TRBJ1-1, with 7 bases matching TRBD1. The germline V gene has CDR1 LNHDA and CDR2 SQIVND (reference sequence). The CDR3 runs 17 residues. With V trimmed by 6 bases and J by 1 base, 14 bases remained unmatched. CDR3 nucleotides: TGTGCCAGTAGCTTAAGGGGGACAGTTATTGGGAACACTGAAGCTTTCTTT. Residues: CASSLRGTVIGNTEAFF.

V gene TRBV4-1 combines with J gene TRBJ1-3; 7 nucleotides match TRBD1. Germline lookup yields CDR1 MGHRA and CDR2 YSYEKL. The CDR3 is made up of 15 amino acids. V shed 2 bases and J 5 bases; nucleotides not matched to a gene: 6. CDR3 amino acids: CASSQTGVGRNTIYF. The CDR3 DNA sequence: TGCGCCAGCAGCCAAACAGGGGTGGGCAGAAACACCATATATTTT.

The chain links TRBV6-6 to TRBJ2-2; tentatively, D is TRBD1 (5 bases). V dropped 7 bases and J dropped 6 bases, with 9 bases sitting between them. Germline values: CDR1 MNHNY, CDR2 SVGAGI (reference sequence). The CDR3 has 12 amino acids. The CDR3 nucleotides read TGTGCCAGCACCCAAGGGGCCGGGGAGCTGTTTTTT. It is translated as CASTQGAGELFF.

The V gene is TRBV5-1, the J gene TRBJ1-1, with unresolved D. With 4 bases removed from V and 0 bases from J, the gap between germline ends came to 4 bases. This CDR3 spans 12 amino acids. Germline-derived CDR1 and CDR2 are SGHRS and YFSETQ. The CDR3 DNA follows: TGCGCCAGCAGCAGAGTGAACACTGAAGCTTTCTTT. This sequence encodes CASSRVNTEAFF.

This clone appeared a single time. The V gene is TRBV4-2, the J gene TRBJ1-4; unclear D gene. The CDR3 consists of 14 residues. V was trimmed by 3 bases and J by 3 bases, leaving 8 bases between them. Germline loops: CDR1 LGHNA, CDR2 YNFKEQ. CDR3 bases: TGTGCCAGCAGCCAGGAGGGAGCTAATGAAAAACTGTTTTTT. The encoded protein is CASSQEGANEKLFF.